Sequencing of this TCR beta chain was carried out in a study of T cell responses to AZD1222 COVID-19 vaccine. Points on this clone: Its antigen remains unknown.

Study-wide results and limits: Once two AZD1222 doses were given, Spike-specific TCR breadth and depth went up. Repertoires were obtained solely post-peak T cell response. A reported finding is that nearly half of spike-specific TCRs target unmutated variant regions. Donors were largely white British and mainly female; clonal diversity was possibly underestimated.

Method: immunoSEQ multiplex PCR; TCRdb's copy keeps in-frame clones and lacks some. Among 90,000 to 110,000 clones, about 88% were seen once, and the ten largest hold 17%. CDR3 length: 15 amino acids. The chain has TRBV21-1 and TRBJ2-7; the table's D call, TRBD2, has no DNA check behind it. TRBV21-1 corresponds to a pseudogene. The TCR originated in an adult in good health. Sequences were derived from peripheral blood, sampled on day 0 of AZD1222 vaccination. CDR3 protein: CASSKTSGRAYEQYV. Here the CDR3 DNA reads TGTGCCAGCAGCAAAACTAGCGGGAGGGCCTACGAGCAGTACGTC.